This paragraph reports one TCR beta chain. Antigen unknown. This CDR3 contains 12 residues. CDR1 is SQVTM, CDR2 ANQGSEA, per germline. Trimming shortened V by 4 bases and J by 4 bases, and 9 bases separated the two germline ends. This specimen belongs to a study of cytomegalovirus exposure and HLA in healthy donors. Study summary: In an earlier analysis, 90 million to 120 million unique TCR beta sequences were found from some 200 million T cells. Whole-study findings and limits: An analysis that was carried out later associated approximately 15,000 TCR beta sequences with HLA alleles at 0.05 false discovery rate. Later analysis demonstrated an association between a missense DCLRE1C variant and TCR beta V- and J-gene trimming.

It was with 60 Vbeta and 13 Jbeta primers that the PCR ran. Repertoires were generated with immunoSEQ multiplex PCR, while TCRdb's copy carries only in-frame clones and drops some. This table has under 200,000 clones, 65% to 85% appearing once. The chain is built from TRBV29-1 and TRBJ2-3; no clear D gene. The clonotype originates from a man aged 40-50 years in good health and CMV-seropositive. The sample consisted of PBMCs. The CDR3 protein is CSVVEFADTQYF. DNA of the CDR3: TGCAGCGTTGTGGAGTTCGCAGATACGCAGTATTTT.